This TCR beta chain emerged from a study of control samples from healthy donors and cancer patients. Produced via immunoSEQ multiplex PCR; TCRdb's table is partial and in-frame only. Found here are roughly 370,000 clones, over 75% of them singletons; the top ten hold 5.5% to 8%. Germline assignment: CDR1 LGHDT and CDR2 YNNKEL (reference sequence). Trimming removed 6 bases at V and 5 bases at J, with 17 bases between. The CDR3 is 15 residues long. The sequence was obtained from a man aged 35-49 years with head and neck cancer. The material sequenced was PBMCs. The chain joins TRBV3-1 (or the pseudogene TRBV3-2) to TRBJ2-1; the D gene is possibly TRBD2 (6 bases). This CDR3 is CASSFGTDSHNEQFF. The CDR3 DNA sequence: TGTGCCAGCAGTTTTGGGACTGATAGCCACAATGAGCAGTTCTTC.